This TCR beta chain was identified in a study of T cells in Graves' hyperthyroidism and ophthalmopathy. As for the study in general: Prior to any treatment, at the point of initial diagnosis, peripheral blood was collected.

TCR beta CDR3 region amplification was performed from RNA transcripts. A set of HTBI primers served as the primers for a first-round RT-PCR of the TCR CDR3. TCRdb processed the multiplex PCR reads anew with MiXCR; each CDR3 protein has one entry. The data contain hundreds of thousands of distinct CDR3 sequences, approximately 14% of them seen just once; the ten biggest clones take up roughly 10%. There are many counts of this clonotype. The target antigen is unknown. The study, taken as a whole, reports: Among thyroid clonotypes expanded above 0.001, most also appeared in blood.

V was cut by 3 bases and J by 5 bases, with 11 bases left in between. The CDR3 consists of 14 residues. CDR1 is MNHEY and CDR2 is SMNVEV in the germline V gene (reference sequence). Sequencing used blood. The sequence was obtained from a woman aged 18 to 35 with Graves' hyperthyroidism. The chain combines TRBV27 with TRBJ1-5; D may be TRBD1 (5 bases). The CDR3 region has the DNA TGTGCCAGCAGTTTGGGGCAACCCCATCAGCCCCAGCATTTT. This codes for CASSLGQPHQPQHF.